Below, one TCR beta chain is given with its context. Its specificity is unknown. The assay was immunoSEQ multiplex PCR, and TCRdb's table has in-frame clones only and misses some. The sample records about 50,000 clones, about 91% being singletons. This specimen comes from a study of glioma-infiltrating T cells after dendritic cell vaccination. Across the study: Three intradermal dendritic cell vaccine injections were given every two weeks.

Study results and limitations: Longer survival after dendritic cell vaccination followed higher pretreatment TIL content.

Time point: after dendritic cell vaccination, including at tumor progression/relapse. Selection required adequate fresh-frozen tumor tissue plus more than two years' survival data. PBMC sampling occurred before vaccination, two weeks after the third dose, and at progression. The clonotype comes from a human donor with glioblastoma. The sequenced sample was blood, obtained after dendritic cell vaccination.

The CDR3 DNA reads as TGTGCCAGCATGAGGGTGACCACCGGGGAGCTGTTTTTT. Its translation: CASMRVTTGELFF. The gene calls are TRBV6-1 and TRBJ2-2; weak D call: TRBD2 (5 bases). This CDR3 region has 13 residues. The germline CDR1 and CDR2 sequences are MNHNS and SASEGT. V lost 7 bases, J lost 4 bases, and 10 bases lay in between.